What follows describes a single T cell receptor beta chain. 60 Vbeta and 13 Jbeta primers were used in PCR. Clones were sequenced by immunoSEQ multiplex PCR, and TCRdb holds only the in-frame ones, with some missing. The sample lists approximately 190,000 clones, more than 60% occurring once. Participants comprised healthy donors of bone marrow. This record comes from a study of cytomegalovirus exposure and HLA in healthy donors. Overall study context: An analysis done earlier identified roughly 120 million unique TCR beta sequences from about 179 million T cells.

The V end was cut by 4 bases, the J end by 6 bases, with 16 bases between. There are 14 residues in the CDR3. Germline V CDR1 and CDR2: KGHSH, LQKENI. The chain has TRBV18 and TRBJ2-7; TRBD2 might be the D (5 bases). This clonotype was obtained from a woman aged 30 to 39 in good health and CMV-seropositive. The sample was PBMCs. The CDR3 region has the DNA TGTGCCAGCTCACTAGCGTCGCCTCCATCCGAGCAGTACTTC. Amino acid sequence: CASSLASPPSEQYF.